Listed here are 18 T cell receptor beta chains from one sample, sequenced in a study of T cells in localized non-small cell lung cancer. Data came from immunoSEQ multiplex PCR; TCRdb stores just in-frame clones and leaves some out. The profile shows about 30,000 clones, approximately 90% of them singletons. The material sequenced was peripheral blood, taken before any cancer treatment. These receptors all come from a female donor older than 55 with stage III squamous cell lung carcinoma.

The chain employs TRBV5-1 and TRBJ1-4, with no clear D. The CDR3 spans 15 residues. Trimming shortened V by 1 base and J by 0 bases, and 7 bases separated the two germline ends. From germline, CDR1 is SGHRS and CDR2 YFSETQ. CDR3 nucleotide sequence: TGCGCCAGCAGCTTGAGGACCGCAACTAATGAAAAACTGTTTTTT. It yields the protein CASSLRTATNEKLFF.

This sequence joins TRBV25-1 and TRBJ2-1; D remains unclear. Germline assignment: CDR1 MGHDK and CDR2 SYGVNS. This CDR3 contains 15 residues. V dropped 4 bases and J dropped 2 bases, with 12 bases sitting between them. As DNA, the CDR3 is TGTGCCAGCAGTGGTTTAGGCAGGACCTACAATGAGCAGTTCTTC. This encodes CASSGLGRTYNEQFF.

CDR3 sequence reads: CASSPPSGGEGYNEQFF. The CDR3 coding sequence is TGTGCCAGCTCACCTCCGAGCGGGGGCGAGGGATACAATGAGCAGTTCTTC. The chain employs TRBV18 and TRBJ2-1; 8 bases are a match to TRBD2. The junction had 11 bases not matched to a gene; V was cut back by 3 bases and J by 4 bases. The CDR3 is 17 amino acids. CDR1 is KGHSH, CDR2 LQKENI, per germline.

V is TRBV6-5 and J is TRBJ2-7, with D perhaps matching TRBD2 (6 bases). Trimming pared 6 bases from V and 11 bases from J, leaving 14 bases between. This CDR3 has 11 amino acids. Germline V CDR1 and CDR2: MNHEY, SVGAGI. The CDR3, as DNA: TGTGCCAGCAGGCGGGACTTTCCGGAGTACTTC. It is translated as CASRRDFPEYF.

CDR3 in amino acids: CASSSKGSSGRGGSGETQYF. CDR3 nucleotides: TGTGCCAGCAGCTCTAAAGGGTCTAGCGGGAGAGGCGGGTCGGGAGAGACCCAGTACTTC. J is TRBJ2-5 and V is TRBV7-3, with 10 bases matching TRBD2. This CDR3 spans 20 amino acids. Germline loops: CDR1 SGHTA, CDR2 FQGTGA. The V and J ends lost 4 bases and 4 bases, in that order; junction bases with no gene match: 21.

This clone has just one count. This rearrangement joins TRBV27 to TRBJ1-4; the D is unclear. CDR3 length: 14 amino acids. V was clipped by 0 bases and J by 7 bases, with 9 bases between them. Looked up from germline, CDR1 is MNHEY and CDR2 is SMNVEV (reference sequence). The CDR3 region has the DNA TGTGCCAGCAGTTTATCAGGGAATATTGAAAAACTGTTTTTT. This codes for CASSLSGNIEKLFF. The variable domain in full, completed from reference TRBV27 and TRBJ1-4, reads EAQVTQNPRYLITVTGKKLTVTCSQNMNHEYMSWYRQDPGLGLRQIYYSMNVEVTDKGDVPEGYKVSRKEKRNFPLILESPSPNQTSLYFCASSLSGNIEKLFFGSGTQLSVL.

CDR3 protein: CATGGRQSNQPQHF. The CDR3, as DNA: TGTGCCACTGGAGGTCGACAAAGCAATCAGCCCCAGCATTTT. The genes are TRBV19 and TRBJ1-5; the D is unclear. Trimming took 10 bases from V and 1 from J, leaving 14 bases between them. From germline, CDR1 is LNHDA and CDR2 SQIVND (reference sequence). This CDR3 region has 14 residues.

This clone has just one count. V usage is TRBV5-1 and J usage is TRBJ2-3; 8 nucleotides align to TRBD1. Unmatched junction bases numbered 2, after V lost 7 bases and J lost 1 base. The germline gives CDR1 SGHRS, CDR2 YFSETQ. This CDR3 comprises 13 residues. The DNA for the CDR3 is TGCGCCAGCGCGACAGGGGGCACAGATACGCAGTATTTT. Translated: CASATGGTDTQYF.

V gene TRBV6-5 combines with J gene TRBJ2-1; TRBD2 matches at 8 bases. Germline CDR1 MNHEY, CDR2 SVGAGI. V lost 0 bases to trimming and J lost 6 bases; unmatched junction nucleotides: 7. The CDR3 is made up of 16 amino acids. The CDR3: CASSYSRVAGFNEQFF. The CDR3 region has the DNA TGTGCCAGCAGTTACTCGCGAGTAGCGGGGTTCAATGAGCAGTTCTTC.

V is TRBV6-6 and J is TRBJ1-4; the D is unclear. The ends were cut back, 4 bases at V and 5 bases at J, with 17 bases in the middle. The CDR3 sequence is 16 residues long. Germline-derived CDR1 and CDR2 are MNHNY and SVGAGI (reference sequence). CDR3 loop: CASSSPPEPSNEKLFF. DNA for the CDR3: TGTGCCAGCAGTTCGCCCCCAGAACCTTCCAATGAAAAACTGTTTTTT.

This sequence joins TRBV19 and TRBJ1-5; D not resolved. The V and J ends lost 7 bases and 0 bases respectively, with 7 bases between them. The germline gives CDR1 LNHDA, CDR2 SQIVND (reference sequence). This CDR3 has 13 residues. The CDR3 reads CASTQSSNQPQHF. The DNA for the CDR3 is TGTGCCAGTACCCAGAGTAGCAATCAGCCCCAGCATTTT.

This chain uses TRBV6-5 with TRBJ2-7, with 7 positions matching TRBD1. Germline V gives CDR1 MNHEY, CDR2 SVGAGI. The CDR3 totals 14 residues. V shed 8 bases and J 2 bases; nucleotides not matched to a gene: 9. In DNA, the CDR3 is TGTGCCAGCTCTGAGACAGGGTGGCCCTACGAGCAGTACTTC. Its protein product is CASSETGWPYEQYF.

The genes are TRBV4-3 and TRBJ2-2, with D unresolved. Germline V gene data show CDR1 as LGHNA and CDR2 as YSLEER. This CDR3 is built from 16 residues. Trimming took 4 bases from V and 2 from J, leaving 14 bases between them. In DNA, the CDR3 is TGCGCCAGCAGCCTTGAATACACTTACAACACCGGGGAGCTGTTTTTT. It encodes CASSLEYTYNTGELFF.

J is TRBJ1-4 and V is TRBV6-1, with TRBD1 matching over 8 bases. Germline V gene sequence: CDR1 MNHNS, CDR2 SASEGT. Germline trimming cut 4 bases from V and 4 bases from J; bases unmatched to any gene: 2. This CDR3 contains 14 residues. CDR3 sequence (DNA): TGTGCCAGCAGTGTGACAGGGGATAATGAAAAACTGTTTTTT. As protein: CASSVTGDNEKLFF.

The chain joins TRBV28 to TRBJ2-7; D is undetermined. Germline loops: CDR1 MDHEN, CDR2 SYDVKM. V was cut by 2 bases and J by 2 bases, with 7 bases left in between. This CDR3 has 13 amino acids. CDR3: CASSLTAPYEQYF. The DNA of the CDR3 is TGTGCCAGCAGTTTAACAGCCCCCTACGAGCAGTACTTC.

The chain recombines TRBV7-2 with TRBJ2-3; tentative D call: TRBD1 (6 bases). V lost 7 bases and J lost 0, with 14 bases in between. Germline CDR1 reads SGHTA; CDR2 reads FQGNSA. This CDR3 region has 15 residues. The CDR3 DNA follows: TGTGCCAGCACCCGTCAGAGGGGGAGCACAGATACGCAGTATTTT. Translated: CASTRQRGSTDTQYF.

This chain links TRBV19 with TRBJ1-1, with 7 bases that match TRBD1. The V gene end was trimmed by 3 bases and the J gene end by 1 base; junction bases not matched to a gene: 5. Germline loops: CDR1 LNHDA, CDR2 SQIVND (reference sequence). This CDR3 has 15 residues. The CDR3: CASSIRRGRNTEAFF. CDR3 sequence (DNA): TGTGCCAGTAGTATTAGAAGGGGGCGGAACACTGAAGCTTTCTTT.

This chain joins TRBV28 and TRBJ1-1; D is ambiguous. Germline values: CDR1 MDHEN, CDR2 SYDVKM. V was shortened by 5 bases and J by 0 bases, with 16 bases between the two germline ends. This CDR3 region has 16 residues. The CDR3 DNA reads TGTGCCAGCAGTCCTCCGGACGGACCCATGAACACTGAAGCTTTCTTT. Protein: CASSPPDGPMNTEAFF.